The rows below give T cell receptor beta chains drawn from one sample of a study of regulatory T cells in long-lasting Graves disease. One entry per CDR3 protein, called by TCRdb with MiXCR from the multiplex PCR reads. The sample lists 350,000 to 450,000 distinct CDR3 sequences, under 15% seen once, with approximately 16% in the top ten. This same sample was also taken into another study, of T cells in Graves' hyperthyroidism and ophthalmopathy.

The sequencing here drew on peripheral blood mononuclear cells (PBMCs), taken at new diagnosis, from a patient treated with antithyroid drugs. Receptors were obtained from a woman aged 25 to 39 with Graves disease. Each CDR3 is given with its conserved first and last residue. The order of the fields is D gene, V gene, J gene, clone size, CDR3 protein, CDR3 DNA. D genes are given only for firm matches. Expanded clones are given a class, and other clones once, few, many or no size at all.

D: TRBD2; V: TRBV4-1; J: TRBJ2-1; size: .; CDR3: CASSQEAGGPANEQFF; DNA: TGCGCCAGCAGCCAAGAGGCGGGAGGGCCAGCGAATGAGCAGTTCTTC
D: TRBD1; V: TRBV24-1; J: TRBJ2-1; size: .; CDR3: CATSPGQGLRNEQFF; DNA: TGTGCCACATCTCCGGGACAGGGTTTGCGCAATGAGCAGTTCTTC
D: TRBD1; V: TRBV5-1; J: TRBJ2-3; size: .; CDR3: CASSGGTGPSTDTQYF; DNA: TGCGCCAGCAGCGGGGGGACAGGGCCAAGCACAGATACGCAGTATTTT
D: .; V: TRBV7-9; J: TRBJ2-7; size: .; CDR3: CASSLRTVRLGADEQYF; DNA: TGTGCCAGCAGCTTACGGACGGTCAGACTAGGGGCGGACGAGCAGTACTTC
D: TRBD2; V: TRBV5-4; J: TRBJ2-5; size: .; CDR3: CTSSGGLESEETQYF; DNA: TGTACCAGCAGCGGGGGACTAGAATCAGAGGAGACCCAGTACTTC
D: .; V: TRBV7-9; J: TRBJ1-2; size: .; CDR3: CASSYLHGRDYGYTF; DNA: TGTGCCAGCAGCTACCTACACGGGAGGGACTATGGCTACACCTTC
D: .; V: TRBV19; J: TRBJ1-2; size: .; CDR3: CASSISQVPAHGYTF; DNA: TGTGCCAGTAGTATATCACAGGTCCCAGCACACGGCTACACCTTC
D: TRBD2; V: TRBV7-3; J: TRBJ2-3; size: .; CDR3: CASSLMTGLAGAGKADTQYF; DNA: TGTGCCAGCAGCTTAATGACCGGACTAGCGGGAGCGGGTAAGGCAGATACGCAGTATTTT
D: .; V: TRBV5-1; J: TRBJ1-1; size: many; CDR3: CASTTSDSNTEAFF; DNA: TGCGCCAGCACCACCAGTGATTCTAACACTGAAGCTTTCTTT
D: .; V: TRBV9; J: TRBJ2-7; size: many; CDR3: CASSLQARFSSEQYF; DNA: TGTGCCAGCAGCCTCCAGGCCCGTTTTAGCTCCGAGCAGTACTTC
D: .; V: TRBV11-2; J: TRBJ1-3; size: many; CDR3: CASSFWGISGNTIYF; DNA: TGTGCCAGCAGCTTCTGGGGGATCTCTGGAAACACCATATATTTT
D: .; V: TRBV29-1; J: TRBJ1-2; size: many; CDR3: CSVAVTRDRANYGYTF; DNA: TGCAGCGTTGCCGTAACCCGGGATAGAGCTAACTATGGCTACACCTTC
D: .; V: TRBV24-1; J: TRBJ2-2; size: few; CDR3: CATSDLNRGSTGELLF; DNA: TGTGCCACCAGTGATTTGAATCGGGGGAGCACCGGGGAGCTGCTTTTT
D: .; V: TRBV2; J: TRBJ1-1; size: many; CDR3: CASSELGGTEAFF; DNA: TGTGCCAGCAGTGAATTAGGGGGGACTGAAGCTTTCTTT
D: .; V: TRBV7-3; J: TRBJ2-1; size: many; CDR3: CASSLDRGNEQFF; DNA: TGTGCCAGCAGCTTAGACCGGGGCAATGAGCAGTTCTTC
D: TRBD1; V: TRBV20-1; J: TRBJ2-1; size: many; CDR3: CSARDRRQGANEQFF; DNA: TGCAGTGCTAGAGATCGGAGACAGGGGGCTAATGAGCAGTTCTTC
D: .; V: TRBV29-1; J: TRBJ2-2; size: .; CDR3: CSVAPGLNTGELFF; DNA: TGCAGCGTTGCACCGGGACTCAACACCGGGGAGCTGTTTTTT
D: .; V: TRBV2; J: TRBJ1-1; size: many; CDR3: CASAGQKAFF; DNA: TGTGCCAGCGCGGGACAAAAGGCTTTCTTT
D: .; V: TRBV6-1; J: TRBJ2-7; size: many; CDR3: CASSRTVDSYEQYF; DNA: TGTGCCAGCAGTCGGACAGTCGATTCCTACGAGCAGTACTTC
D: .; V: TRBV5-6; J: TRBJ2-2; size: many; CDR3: CASSPVGQEIVAGELFF; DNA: TGTGCCAGCAGTCCCGTTGGGCAGGAAATTGTTGCCGGGGAGCTGTTTTTT
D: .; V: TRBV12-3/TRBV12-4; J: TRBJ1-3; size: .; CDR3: CASSLGGRAGNTIYF; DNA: TGTGCCAGCAGTTTAGGGGGCAGGGCTGGAAACACCATATATTTT
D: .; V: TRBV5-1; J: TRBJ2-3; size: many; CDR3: CASSAQGSSTDTQYF; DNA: TGCGCCAGCAGCGCGCAGGGGAGTAGCACAGATACGCAGTATTTT
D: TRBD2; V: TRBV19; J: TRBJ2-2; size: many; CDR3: CASSITLAGGPGGELFF; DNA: TGTGCCAGTAGTATAACGCTAGCGGGAGGGCCTGGCGGGGAGCTGTTTTTT
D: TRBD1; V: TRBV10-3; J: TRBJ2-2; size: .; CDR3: CAISVAPGQGATGELFF; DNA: TGTGCCATCAGTGTCGCCCCGGGACAGGGGGCCACCGGGGAGCTGTTTTTT
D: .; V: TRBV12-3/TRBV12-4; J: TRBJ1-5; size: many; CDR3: CASTRTGNQPQHF; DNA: TGTGCCAGCACCCGGACAGGCAATCAGCCCCAGCATTTT
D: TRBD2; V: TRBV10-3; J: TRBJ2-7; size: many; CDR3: CAISESWAGGAWVQYF; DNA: TGTGCCATCAGTGAGTCGTGGGCGGGAGGAGCTTGGGTGCAGTACTTC
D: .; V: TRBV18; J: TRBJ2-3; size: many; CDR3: CASSPPSQEGTDTQYF; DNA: TGTGCCAGCTCACCACCTAGTCAGGAGGGGACAGATACGCAGTATTTT
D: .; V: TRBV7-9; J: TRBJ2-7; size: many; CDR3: CASSFLGLGYEQYF; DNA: TGTGCCAGCAGCTTTCTGGGTCTGGGCTACGAGCAGTACTTC
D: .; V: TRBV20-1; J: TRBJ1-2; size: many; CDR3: CSARDPVVPYGYTF; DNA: TGCAGTGCTAGAGACCCCGTGGTCCCCTATGGCTACACCTTC
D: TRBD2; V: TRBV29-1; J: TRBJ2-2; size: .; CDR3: CSVPGTSGRFTGELFF; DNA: TGCAGCGTTCCCGGGACTAGCGGGAGGTTCACCGGGGAGCTGTTTTTT
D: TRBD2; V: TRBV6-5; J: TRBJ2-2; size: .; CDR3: CASSYGGGRSNTGELFF; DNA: TGTGCCAGCAGTTACGGAGGCGGGAGGTCGAACACCGGGGAGCTGTTTTTT
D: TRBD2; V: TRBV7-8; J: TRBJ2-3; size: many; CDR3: CASSFKPGGDTQYF; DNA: TGTGCCAGCAGCTTCAAGCCGGGGGGGGATACGCAGTATTTT
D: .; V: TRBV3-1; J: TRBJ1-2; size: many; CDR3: CASSRTVSSGGYTF; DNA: TGTGCCAGCAGCCGAACAGTCAGTTCTGGCGGCTACACCTTC
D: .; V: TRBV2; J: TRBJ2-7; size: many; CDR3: CATTRGGSSYEQYF; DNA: TGTGCCACCACCCGAGGGGGGAGCTCCTACGAGCAGTACTTC
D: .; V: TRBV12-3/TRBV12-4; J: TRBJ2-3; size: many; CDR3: CASSSIGSTDTQYF; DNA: TGTGCCAGCAGTTCTATTGGAAGCACAGATACGCAGTATTTT
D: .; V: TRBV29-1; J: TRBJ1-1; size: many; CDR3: CSVVLGALNTEAFF; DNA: TGCAGCGTCGTGTTGGGGGCCCTAAACACTGAAGCTTTCTTT
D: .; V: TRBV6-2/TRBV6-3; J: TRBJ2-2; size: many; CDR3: CASSLQETGELFF; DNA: TGTGCCAGCAGTTTACAGGAGACCGGGGAGCTGTTTTTT
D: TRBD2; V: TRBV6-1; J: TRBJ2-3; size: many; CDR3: CASSVGTSSDTQYF; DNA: TGTGCCAGCAGTGTTGGGACTAGCTCAGATACGCAGTATTTT
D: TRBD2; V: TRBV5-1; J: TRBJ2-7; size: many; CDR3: CASSLVVGGSSYEQYF; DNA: TGCGCCAGCAGCTTGGTAGTGGGCGGGAGCTCCTACGAGCAGTACTTC